This TCR beta chain was captured in a study of shared clonotypes between healthy human individuals. With regard to this clone: The antigen is unknown.

The split of CD4+ cells yielded CD45RA+ naive and CD45RA-negative memory subsets. This CDR3 is built from 16 residues. Trimming removed 2 bases from V and 5 bases from J, with 18 bases in between. Germline V gene lookup returns CDR1 MNHEY and CDR2 SVGAGI. The run depth of the assay was deep. Replicate sorted-subset PCRs were loaded with around 0.2 ug DNA, about 28,000 T cell genomes. TCRdb's copy holds only in-frame clones and misses some; the assay was immunoSEQ multiplex PCR. The table includes about 1.5 million clones, under 99% detected once. Points from the study as a whole: Naive subsets tended to show greater estimated richness than memory subsets.

J is TRBJ1-2 and V is TRBV6-5; tentatively, D is TRBD1 (5 bases). Sequenced material: naive CD4+ T cells sorted from blood. Documented subset: CD45RA+ positively selected. The receptor comes from a young man in good health. In nucleotides, the CDR3 is TGTGCCAGCAGTTACGCTAACCTCGGGACCCTATATGGCTACACCTTC. As protein: CASSYANLGTLYGYTF.